This T cell receptor beta chain emerged from a study of PD-1 blockade in classical Hodgkin lymphoma. This CDR3 contains 15 residues. Germline values: CDR1 SGHRS, CDR2 YFSETQ. V was pared by 2 bases and J by 0 bases, with 9 bases between. The repertoire was sequenced with immunoSEQ multiplex PCR; TCRdb's copy has only in-frame clones and lacks some. The table includes tens of thousands of clones, roughly nine tenths detected once. Regarding time point: cycle 4 day 1 (C4D1), after more than 5 weeks of nivolumab. All patients relapsed after autologous stem cell transplantation, and brentuximab vedotin exposure varied. This clone was recorded a few times.

Source: peripheral blood mononuclear cells (PBMCs), taken before the fourth cycle of nivolumab. The TCR was taken from a human donor with classical Hodgkin lymphoma. The chain uses TRBV5-1 and TRBJ2-1; D might be TRBD2 (5 bases). CDR3 nucleotide sequence: TGCGCCAGCAGCTTTAGCGTCGGCTCCTACAATGAGCAGTTCTTC. This codes for CASSFSVGSYNEQFF.